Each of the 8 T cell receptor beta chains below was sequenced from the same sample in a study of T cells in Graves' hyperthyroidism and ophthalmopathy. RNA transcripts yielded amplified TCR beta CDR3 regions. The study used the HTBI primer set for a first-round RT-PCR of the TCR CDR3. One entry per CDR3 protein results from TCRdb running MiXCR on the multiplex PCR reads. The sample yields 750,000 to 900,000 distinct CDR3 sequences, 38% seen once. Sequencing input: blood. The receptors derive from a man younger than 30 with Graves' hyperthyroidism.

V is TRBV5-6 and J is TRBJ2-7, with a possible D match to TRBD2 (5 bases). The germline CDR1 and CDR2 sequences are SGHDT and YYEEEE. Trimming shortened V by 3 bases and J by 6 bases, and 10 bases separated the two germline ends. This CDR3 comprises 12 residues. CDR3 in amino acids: CASSWGAGEQYF. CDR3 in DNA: TGTGCCAGCAGCTGGGGAGCCGGCGAGCAGTACTTC. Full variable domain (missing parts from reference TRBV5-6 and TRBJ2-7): DAGVTQSPTHLIKTRGQQVTLRCSPKSGHDTVSWYQQALGQGPQFIFQYYEEEERQRGNFPDRFSGHQFPNYSSELNVNALLLGDSALYLCASSWGAGEQYFGPGTRLTVT.

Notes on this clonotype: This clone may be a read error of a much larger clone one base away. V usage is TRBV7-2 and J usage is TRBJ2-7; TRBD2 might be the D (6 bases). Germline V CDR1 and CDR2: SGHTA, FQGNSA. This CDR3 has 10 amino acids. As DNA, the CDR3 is TGTGCCATCAGCGGACTAACGCAGTACTTC. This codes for CAISGLTQYF.

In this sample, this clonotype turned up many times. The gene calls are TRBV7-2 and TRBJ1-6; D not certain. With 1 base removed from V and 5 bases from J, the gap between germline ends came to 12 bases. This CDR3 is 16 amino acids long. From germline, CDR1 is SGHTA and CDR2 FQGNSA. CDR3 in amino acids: CASSLVVGADNSPLHF. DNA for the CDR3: TGTGCCAGCAGCTTAGTCGTGGGTGCCGATAATTCACCCCTCCACTTT.

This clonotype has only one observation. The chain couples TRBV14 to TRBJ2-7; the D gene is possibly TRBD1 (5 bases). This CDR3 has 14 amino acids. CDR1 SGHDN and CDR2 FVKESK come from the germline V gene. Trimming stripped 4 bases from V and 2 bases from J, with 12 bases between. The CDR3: CASSPQGFPYEQYF. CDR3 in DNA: TGTGCCAGCAGCCCGCAGGGATTTCCCTACGAGCAGTACTTC.

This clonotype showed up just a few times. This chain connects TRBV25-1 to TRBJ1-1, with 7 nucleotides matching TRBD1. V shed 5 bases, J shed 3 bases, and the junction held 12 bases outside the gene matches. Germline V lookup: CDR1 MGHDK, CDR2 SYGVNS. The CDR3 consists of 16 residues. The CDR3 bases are TGTGCCAGCAGTTTTAGGGGACAGATAGGCGACACTGAAGCTTTCTTT. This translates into CASSFRGQIGDTEAFF.

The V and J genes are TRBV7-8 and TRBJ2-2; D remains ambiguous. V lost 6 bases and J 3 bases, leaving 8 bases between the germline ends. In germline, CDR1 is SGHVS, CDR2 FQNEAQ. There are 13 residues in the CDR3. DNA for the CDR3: TGTGCCAGCAGAAAGGTTGACACCGGGGAGCTGTTTTTT. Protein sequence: CASRKVDTGELFF.

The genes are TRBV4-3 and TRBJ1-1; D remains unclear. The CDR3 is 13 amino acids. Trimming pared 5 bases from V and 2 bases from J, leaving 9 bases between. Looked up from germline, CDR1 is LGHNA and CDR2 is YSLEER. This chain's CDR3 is CASSNTENTEAFF. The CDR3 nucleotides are TGCGCCAGCAGCAATACAGAAAACACTGAAGCTTTCTTT.

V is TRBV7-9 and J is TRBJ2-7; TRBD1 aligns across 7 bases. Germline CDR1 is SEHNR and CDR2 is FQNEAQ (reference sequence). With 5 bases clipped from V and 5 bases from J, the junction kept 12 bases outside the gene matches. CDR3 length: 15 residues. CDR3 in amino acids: CASSLGLDGTDEQYF. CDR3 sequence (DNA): TGTGCCAGCAGCCTCGGCCTCGACGGGACAGACGAGCAGTACTTC.